This T cell receptor beta chain was sequenced in a study of T cells in women clearing cervical HPV infection. Study-level points and caveats: It is unknown whether associations predate infection; no effector/memory or HPV-specific sorting.

With regard to this clone: Its antigen is not identified. The read ends 3 residues before the CDR3 terminus; that terminus is restored from the germline J gene.

This CDR3 has 14 residues. In germline, CDR1 is MNHEY, CDR2 SVGEGT. MY09/MY11 PCR detected cervical HPV DNA; dot-blot assigned genotypes. Repertoires were generated with immunoSEQ multiplex PCR, while TCRdb's copy carries only in-frame clones and drops some. In all, the sample yields some 8,300 clones. Input material: blood buffy coat. This chain links TRBV6-2 or TRBV6-3 with TRBJ1-1; D remains ambiguous. The receptor was isolated from a woman between 18 and 70 years old with a cervical HPV16 infection that either progressed to CIN3+ or cleared (not recorded which). CDR3 region: CASSYLAQLSPAFF. The sequenced part of the CDR3 DNA is TGTGCCAGCAGTTACCTAGCCCAACTCTCTCCG.